These T cell receptor beta chains were read from a single sample in a study of blood T cells in healthy people across ages. TCRdb re-called the 5' RACE reads through MiXCR, storing one row per CDR3 protein. The table shows 1.4 million or so distinct CDR3 sequences, with under 55% occurring only once. Sequencing input: blood. Source of these receptors: a woman under 30 in good health. The CDR3 runs from the conserved cysteine through the conserved F or W. A D gene is named only where the DNA matches it firmly. The size field is filled for only some rows; it gives once, few, many or a size class.

size	V	D	length	J	CDR3	DNA
-	TRBV11-2	-	14	TRBJ2-7	CASSPSGVKRRQYF	TGTGCCAGCAGCCCCTCCGGGGTAAAGCGTCGGCAGTACTTC
few	TRBV24-1	-	12	TRBJ1-2	CATSETGYGYTF	TGTGCCACCAGTGAGACAGGCTATGGCTACACCTTC
-	TRBV20-1	TRBD2	16	TRBJ2-5	CSARSLAGVSQETQYF	TGCAGTGCTAGGTCTCTAGCGGGGGTTTCCCAAGAGACCCAGTACTTC
-	TRBV6-2/TRBV6-3	TRBD2	16	TRBJ2-5	CASSRASGGSQETQYF	TGTGCCAGCAGTCGGGCTAGCGGGGGGTCCCAAGAGACCCAGTACTTC
-	TRBV7-9	-	15	TRBJ1-1	CASSLRGTGNTEAFF	TGTGCCAGCAGCTTACGCGGGACGGGGAACACTGAAGCTTTCTTT
few	TRBV24-1	-	13	TRBJ2-3	CATSDPGTDTQYF	TGTGCCACCAGTGACCCTGGCACAGATACGCAGTATTTT
-	TRBV13	-	14	TRBJ1-1	CASSSAGAVAEAFF	TGTGCCAGCAGCTCCGCGGGGGCTGTGGCTGAAGCTTTCTTT
few	TRBV4-1	-	14	TRBJ2-4	CASSQGLGQPLQYF	TGCGCCAGCAGCCAAGGACTCGGACAGCCGCTTCAGTACTTC
few	TRBV10-2	TRBD1	12	TRBJ2-5	CASTGQGWEQYF	TGCGCCAGCACTGGACAGGGCTGGGAGCAGTACTTC
many	TRBV20-1	-	12	TRBJ1-2	CSARVTGYGYTF	TGCAGTGCTAGAGTCACAGGCTATGGCTACACCTTC
few	TRBV12-3/TRBV12-4	-	16	TRBJ2-7	CASSPPTAIFSYEQYF	TGTGCCAGCAGCCCACCGACAGCGATCTTCTCCTACGAGCAGTACTTC
few	TRBV29-1	TRBD1	13	TRBJ2-7	CSVAGDRGPEQYF	TGCAGCGTCGCTGGGGACAGGGGGCCCGAGCAGTACTTC
-	TRBV10-3	-	16	TRBJ1-1	CAISGSSAGLNTEAFF	TGTGCCATCAGTGGGTCGAGTGCAGGGTTGAACACTGAAGCTTTCTTT
-	TRBV4-1	-	13	TRBJ2-3	CASSQATQGTLYF	TGCGCCAGCAGCCAAGCAACACAGGGAACGTTGTATTTT
-	TRBV20-1	TRBD2	14	TRBJ2-5	CSSGTSGSQQTQYF	TGCAGTTCCGGGACTAGCGGGAGTCAACAGACCCAGTACTTC
-	TRBV7-2	-	14	TRBJ2-7	CASSLDKSSYEQYF	TGTGCCAGCAGCCTTGACAAGAGCTCCTACGAGCAGTACTTC
-	TRBV5-1	TRBD1	15	TRBJ1-4	CASSLAGTDNEKLFF	TGCGCCAGTAGCTTGGCCGGGACAGACAATGAAAAACTGTTTTTT
-	TRBV12-3/TRBV12-4	-	13	TRBJ1-2	CVSSLHVNYGYTF	TGTGTCAGCAGTTTGCACGTAAACTATGGCTACACCTTC